This TCR beta chain was obtained from a study of cytomegalovirus exposure and HLA in healthy donors. Points on this clone: Its antigen remains unidentified.

The length of the CDR3 is 13 residues. Germline CDR1 and CDR2: SGHTA and FQGNSA. Trimming pared 5 bases from V and 6 bases from J, leaving 10 bases between. This cohort consisted of healthy bone marrow donors. Study results and limitations: DRB1 showed the most TCR associations and HLA-C the fewest in a later analysis, as rates varied by HLA locus. Roughly uniform sequencing depth across donors was assumed, possibly incorrectly. A prior analysis recorded that most TCR beta V segments were productive about 90% or about 30% of the time.

Primers: 60 Vbeta forward and 13 Jbeta reverse. The data were produced by immunoSEQ multiplex PCR, yet TCRdb's version contains in-frame clones alone and is incomplete. Here the sample spans fewer than 85,000 clones, 80% to 90% being singletons. Sequencing was carried out using PBMCs. The V gene is TRBV7-2, the J gene TRBJ2-2; tentative D call: TRBD2 (5 bases). The receptor was derived from a man between 65 and 80 years old in good health and CMV-seropositive. The CDR3 DNA reads as TGTGCCAGCAGCATCTCCGGGGCCGGGGAGCTGTTTTTT. Protein product: CASSISGAGELFF.